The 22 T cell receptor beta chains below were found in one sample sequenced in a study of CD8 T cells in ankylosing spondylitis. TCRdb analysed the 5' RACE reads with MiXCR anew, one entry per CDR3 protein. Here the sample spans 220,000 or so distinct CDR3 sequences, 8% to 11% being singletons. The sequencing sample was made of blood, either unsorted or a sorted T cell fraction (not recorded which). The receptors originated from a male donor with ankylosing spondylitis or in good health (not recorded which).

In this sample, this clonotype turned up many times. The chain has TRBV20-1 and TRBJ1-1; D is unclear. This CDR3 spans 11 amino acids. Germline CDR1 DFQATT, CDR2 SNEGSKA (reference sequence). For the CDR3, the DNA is TGCAGAGGGATGGGTGGCACTGAAGCTTTCTTT. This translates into CRGMGGTEAFF.

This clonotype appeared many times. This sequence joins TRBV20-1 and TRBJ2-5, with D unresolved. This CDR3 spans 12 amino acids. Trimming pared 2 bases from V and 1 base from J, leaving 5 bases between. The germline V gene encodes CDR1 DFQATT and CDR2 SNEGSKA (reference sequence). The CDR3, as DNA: TGCAGTGCTAGATTTGGCCAAGAGACCCAGTACTTC. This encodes CSARFGQETQYF.

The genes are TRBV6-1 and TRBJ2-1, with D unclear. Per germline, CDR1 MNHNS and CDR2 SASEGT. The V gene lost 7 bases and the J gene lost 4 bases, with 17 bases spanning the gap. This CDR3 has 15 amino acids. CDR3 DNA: TGTGCCAGCATGAAACCCAACTTCCATTACAATGAGCAGTTCTTC. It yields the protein CASMKPNFHYNEQFF.

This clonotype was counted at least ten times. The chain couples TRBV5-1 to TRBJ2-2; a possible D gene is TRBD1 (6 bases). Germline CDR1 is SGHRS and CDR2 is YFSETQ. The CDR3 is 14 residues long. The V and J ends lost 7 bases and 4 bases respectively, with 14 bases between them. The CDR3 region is CASWADSRTGELFF. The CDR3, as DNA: TGCGCCAGCTGGGCGGACAGCCGCACCGGGGAGCTGTTTTTT.

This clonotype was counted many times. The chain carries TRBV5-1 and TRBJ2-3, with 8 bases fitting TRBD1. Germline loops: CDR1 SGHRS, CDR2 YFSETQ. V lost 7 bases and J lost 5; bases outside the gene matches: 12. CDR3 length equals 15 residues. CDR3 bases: TGCGCCAGCGGAGAGGGACAGGCGTTTCAAGATACGCAGTATTTT. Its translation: CASGEGQAFQDTQYF.

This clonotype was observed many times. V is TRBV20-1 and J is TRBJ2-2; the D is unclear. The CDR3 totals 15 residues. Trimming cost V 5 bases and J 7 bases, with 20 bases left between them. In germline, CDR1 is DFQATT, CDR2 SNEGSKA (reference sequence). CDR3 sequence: CSAASIANGIGELFF. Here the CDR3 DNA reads TGCAGTGCTGCATCTATAGCCAACGGCATCGGGGAGCTGTTTTTT.

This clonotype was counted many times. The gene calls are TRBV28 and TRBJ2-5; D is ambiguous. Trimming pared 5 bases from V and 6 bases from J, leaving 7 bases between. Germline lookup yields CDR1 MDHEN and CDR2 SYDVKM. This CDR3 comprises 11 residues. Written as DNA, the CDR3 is TGTGCCAGCAGTGGATGGAAGACCCAGTACTTC. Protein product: CASSGWKTQYF.

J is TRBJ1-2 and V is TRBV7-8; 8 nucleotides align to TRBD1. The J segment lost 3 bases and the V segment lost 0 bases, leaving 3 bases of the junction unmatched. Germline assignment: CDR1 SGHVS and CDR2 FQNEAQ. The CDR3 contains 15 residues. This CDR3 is CASSLAQGEYYGYTF. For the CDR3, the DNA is TGTGCCAGCAGCTTAGCACAGGGGGAATACTATGGCTACACCTTC. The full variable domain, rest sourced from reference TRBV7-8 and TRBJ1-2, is GAGVSQSPRYKVAKRGQDVALRCDPISGHVSLFWYQQALGQGPEFLTYFQNEAQLDKSGLPSDRFFAERPEGSVSTLKIQRTQQEDSAVYLCASSLAQGEYYGYTFGSGTRLTVV.

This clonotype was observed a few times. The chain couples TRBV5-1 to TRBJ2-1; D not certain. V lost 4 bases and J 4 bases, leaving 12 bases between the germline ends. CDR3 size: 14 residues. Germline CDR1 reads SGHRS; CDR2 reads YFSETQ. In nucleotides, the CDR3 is TGCGCCAGCAGCCCGATCGACTCTTACAATGAGCAGTTCTTC. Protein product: CASSPIDSYNEQFF. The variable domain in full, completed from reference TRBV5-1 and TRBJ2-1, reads KAGVTQTPRYLIKTRGQQVTLSCSPISGHRSVSWYQQTPGQGLQFLFEYFSETQRNKGNFPGRFSGRQFSNSRSEMNVSTLELGDSALYLCASSPIDSYNEQFFGPGTRLTVL.

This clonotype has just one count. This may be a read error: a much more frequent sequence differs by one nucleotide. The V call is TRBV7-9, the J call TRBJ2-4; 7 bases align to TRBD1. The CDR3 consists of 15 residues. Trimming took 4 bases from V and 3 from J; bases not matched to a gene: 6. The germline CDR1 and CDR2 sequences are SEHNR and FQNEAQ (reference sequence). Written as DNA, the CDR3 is TGTGCCAGCAGCTCGTTCCGGGACAGCAAAAACATTCAGTACTTC. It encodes CASSSFRDSKNIQYF.

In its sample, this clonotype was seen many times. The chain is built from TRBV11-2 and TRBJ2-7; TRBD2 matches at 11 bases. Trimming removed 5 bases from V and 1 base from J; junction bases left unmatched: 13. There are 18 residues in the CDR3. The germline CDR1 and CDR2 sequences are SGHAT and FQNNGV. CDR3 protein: CASSPGTSGPKTSYEQYF. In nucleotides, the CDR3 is TGTGCCAGCAGCCCCGGGACTAGCGGACCTAAGACATCCTACGAGCAGTACTTC.

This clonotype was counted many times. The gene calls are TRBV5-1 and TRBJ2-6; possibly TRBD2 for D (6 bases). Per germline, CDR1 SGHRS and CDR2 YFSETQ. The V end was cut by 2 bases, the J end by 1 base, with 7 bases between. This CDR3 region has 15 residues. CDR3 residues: CASSFGGSGANVLTF. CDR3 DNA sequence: TGCGCCAGCAGCTTCGGGGGTTCTGGGGCCAACGTCCTGACTTTC.

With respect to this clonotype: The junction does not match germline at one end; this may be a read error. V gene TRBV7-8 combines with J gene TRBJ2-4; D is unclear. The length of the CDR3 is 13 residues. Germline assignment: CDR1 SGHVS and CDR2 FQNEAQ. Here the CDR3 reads CASSLAGKNVQYF. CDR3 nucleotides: TGTGCCAGCAGCTTAGCGGGCAAAAACGTTCAGTACTTC. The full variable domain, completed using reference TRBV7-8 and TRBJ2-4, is GAGVSQSPRYKVAKRGQDVALRCDPISGHVSLFWYQQALGQGPEFLTYFQNEAQLDKSGLPSDRFFAERPEGSVSTLKIQRTQQEDSAVYLCASSLAGKNVQYFGAGTRLSVL.

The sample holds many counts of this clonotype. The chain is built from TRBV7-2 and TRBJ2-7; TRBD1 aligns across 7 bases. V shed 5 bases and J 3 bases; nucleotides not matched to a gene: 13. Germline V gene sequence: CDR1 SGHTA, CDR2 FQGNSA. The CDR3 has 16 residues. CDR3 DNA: TGTGCCAGCAGCGTAACAGGGGAAAGTAGCAGCTACGAGCAGTACTTC. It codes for CASSVTGESSSYEQYF.

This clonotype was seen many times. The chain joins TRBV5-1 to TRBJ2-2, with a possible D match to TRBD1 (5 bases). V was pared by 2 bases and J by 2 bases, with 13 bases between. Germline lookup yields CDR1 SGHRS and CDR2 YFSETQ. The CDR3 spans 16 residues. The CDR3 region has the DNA TGCGCCAGCAGCTTAGGGGAAGGACGAAACACCGGGGAGCTGTTTTTT. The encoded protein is CASSLGEGRNTGELFF.

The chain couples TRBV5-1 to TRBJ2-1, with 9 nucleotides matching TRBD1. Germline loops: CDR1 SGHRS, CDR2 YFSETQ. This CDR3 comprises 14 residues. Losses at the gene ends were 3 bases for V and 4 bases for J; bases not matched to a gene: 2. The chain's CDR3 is CASSWGTGYNEQFF. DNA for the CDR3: TGCGCCAGCAGCTGGGGGACAGGGTACAATGAGCAGTTCTTC. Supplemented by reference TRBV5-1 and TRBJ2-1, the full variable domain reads KAGVTQTPRYLIKTRGQQVTLSCSPISGHRSVSWYQQTPGQGLQFLFEYFSETQRNKGNFPGRFSGRQFSNSRSEMNVSTLELGDSALYLCASSWGTGYNEQFFGPGTRLTVL.

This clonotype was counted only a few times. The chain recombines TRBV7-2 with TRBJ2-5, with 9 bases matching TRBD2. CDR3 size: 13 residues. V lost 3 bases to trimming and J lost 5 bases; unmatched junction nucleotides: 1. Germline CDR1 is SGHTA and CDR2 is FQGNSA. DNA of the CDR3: TGTGCCAGCAGCTTGGGGACTAGCGAGACCCAGTACTTC. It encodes CASSLGTSETQYF.

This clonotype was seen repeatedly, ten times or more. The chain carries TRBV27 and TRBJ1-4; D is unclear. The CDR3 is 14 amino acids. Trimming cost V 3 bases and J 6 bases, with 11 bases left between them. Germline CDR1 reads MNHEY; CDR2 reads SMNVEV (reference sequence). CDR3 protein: CASSLNGGYEKLFF. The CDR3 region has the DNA TGTGCCAGCAGTTTGAACGGAGGCTATGAAAAACTGTTTTTT.

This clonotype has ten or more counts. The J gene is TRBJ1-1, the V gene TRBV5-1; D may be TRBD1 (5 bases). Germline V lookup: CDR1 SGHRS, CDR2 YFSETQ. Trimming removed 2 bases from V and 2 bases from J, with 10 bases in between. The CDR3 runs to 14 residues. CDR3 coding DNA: TGCGCCAGCAGCTTCAGGGAAGGAAACACTGAAGCTTTCTTT. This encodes CASSFREGNTEAFF.

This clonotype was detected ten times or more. The CDR3: CASSYSRANTGELFF. The CDR3 bases are TGTGCCAGCAGTTACTCCCGTGCGAACACCGGGGAGCTGTTTTTT. The rearrangement links TRBV6-2 or TRBV6-3 to TRBJ2-2; D gene ambiguous. V gave up 0 bases and J gave up 0 bases, with 5 bases separating them. This CDR3 region has 15 residues. Germline V lookup: CDR1 MNHEY, CDR2 SVGEGT.

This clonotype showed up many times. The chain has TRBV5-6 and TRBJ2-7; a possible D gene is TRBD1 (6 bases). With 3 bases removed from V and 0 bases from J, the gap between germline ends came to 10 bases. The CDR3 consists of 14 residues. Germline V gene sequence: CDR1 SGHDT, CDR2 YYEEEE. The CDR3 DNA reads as TGTGCCAGCAGCTCGACAGGACGCTCCTACGAGCAGTACTTC. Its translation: CASSSTGRSYEQYF.

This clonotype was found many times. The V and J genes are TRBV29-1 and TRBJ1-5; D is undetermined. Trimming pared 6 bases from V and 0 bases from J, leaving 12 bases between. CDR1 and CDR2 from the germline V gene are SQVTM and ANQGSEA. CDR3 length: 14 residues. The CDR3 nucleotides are TGCAGCGTAGTCGGTGCCGGTAGCAATCAGCCCCAGCATTTT. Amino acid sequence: CSVVGAGSNQPQHF.